The clone carrying this T cell receptor beta chain was detected ten times or more. Antigen specificity is unknown. Trimming cost V 5 bases and J 0 bases; bases outside gene matches: 12. The CDR3 is 19 residues long. Germline values: CDR1 LNHDA, CDR2 SQIVND (reference sequence). These data come from a study of early T cells in non-severe SARS-CoV-2 infection. Study-wide background: Sequencing input comprised bulk RNA from unsorted whole blood; chain pairing was not available.

Overall study results and limits: Database matching using VDJdb favored anti-spike CD8 responses, with private and CD4 specificities left missing.

Separate cDNA molecules each had unique molecular identifiers attached to them. TCRdb independently ran MiXCR on the 5' RACE reads; one entry per CDR3 protein. In the table there are about 34,000 distinct CDR3 sequences, 5% to 6.5% of which are singletons. The receptor was isolated from an adult who was a healthcare worker with PCR-confirmed SARS-CoV-2 infection or an uninfected control (not recorded which). The chain joins TRBV19 to TRBJ2-3; 12 positions match TRBD2. Source material: whole blood. CDR3 DNA: TGTGCCAGTAGTCGACCTCCTAGCGGGGGGGCCTCTAGCACAGATACGCAGTATTTT. Translation gives CASSRPPSGGASSTDTQYF.